The rows below give T cell receptor beta chains drawn from one sample of a study of metastatic and nonmetastatic thyroid tumors. With MiXCR, TCRdb reprocessed the PCR reads. The data hold fewer than 40,000 clones, with about 19% observed a single time. Sample: tumor tissue. Receptors originate from a female donor with papillary thyroid cancer or a benign thyroid nodule (not recorded which). Some clones in this sample may be carry-over from other donors' samples. The CDR3 runs from the conserved cysteine through the conserved F or W. Clone size is given for some rows only: seen once, a few or many times, or a class if the clone is expanded.

v_gene	j_gene	abundance	CDR3aa
TRBV5-6	TRBJ1-2	.	CASSFPTGDANYGYTF
TRBV29-1	TRBJ2-7	many	CSVGAGGGLDSHEQYF
TRBV14	TRBJ1-2	many	CASSQGDRVPKWNGYTF
TRBV6-1	TRBJ2-7	medium-sized	CASRIRTGAEQYF
TRBV19	TRBJ1-3	many	CASSKTGTGNTIYF
TRBV30	TRBJ2-1	.	CAWSPGNEQFF
TRBV4-3	TRBJ2-7	once	CASSLTSGACIHEQYF
TRBV20-1	TRBJ2-7	many	CSARASGGLAYEQYF
TRBV28	TRBJ1-2	many	CASSFTGNYGYTF
TRBV10-3	TRBJ2-7	many	CAISPGTYEQYF
TRBV5-1	TRBJ2-7	many	CASSVSGSSYEQYF
TRBV9	TRBJ2-3	many	CASSAGQADTDTQYF
TRBV6-1	TRBJ2-1	few	CASVGASIKFF
TRBV11-2	TRBJ2-7	.	CASSLVPGTSHEQYF
TRBV5-1	TRBJ2-7	.	CAGSLPLGLTGNLYEQYF
TRBV28	TRBJ2-2	.	CASSLGILNTGELFF
TRBV6-5	TRBJ1-1	many	CASSYSERTNTEAFF
TRBV7-6	TRBJ2-1	many	CASSLGLRGEQFF
TRBV5-1	TRBJ1-5	many	CASILPPLNSNQPQHF
TRBV20-1	TRBJ1-2	many	CSARDVVGDGYTF
TRBV7-2	TRBJ2-5	many	CASSWGGQQETQYF
TRBV10-3	TRBJ1-3	many	CAGRTGGDTIYF